These 25 T cell receptor beta chains were sequenced from one sample in a study of PD-L1 blockade in urothelial cancer. As for time point: peripheral blood 6 weeks after treatment start. Profiled with immunoSEQ multiplex PCR; TCRdb holds only in-frame clones, not every one. The data hold fewer than 90,000 clones, with around 93% observed a single time. This specimen consisted of PBMCs, obtained around atezolizumab (anti-PD-L1) treatment. The receptors were gathered from a woman older than 75 with urothelial cancer.

The rearrangement joins TRBV28 to TRBJ1-5, with D possibly being TRBD1 (6 bases). Germline values: CDR1 MDHEN, CDR2 SYDVKM. The CDR3 length is 16 residues. V lost 6 bases and J 0 bases, leaving 15 bases between the germline ends. The CDR3 loop is CASSPGTSYSNQPQHF. For the CDR3, the DNA is TGTGCCAGCAGCCCTGGGACAAGCTATAGCAATCAGCCCCAGCATTTT.

The chain has TRBV19 and TRBJ2-7; weak D call: TRBD2 (6 bases). This CDR3 region has 15 residues. Germline CDR1 and CDR2: LNHDA and SQIVND (reference sequence). V was shortened by 4 bases and J by 5 bases, with 18 bases between the two germline ends. The CDR3 reads CASSNQPGRNHEQYF. The CDR3 DNA sequence: TGTGCCAGTAGTAACCAGCCAGGGAGGAACCACGAGCAGTACTTC.

The count of this clone is one. The V call is TRBV2, the J call TRBJ1-5, with D possibly being TRBD1 (5 bases). The CDR3 is made up of 15 amino acids. From germline, CDR1 is SNHLY and CDR2 FYNNEI. V was shortened by 3 bases and J by 5 bases, with 14 bases between the two germline ends. The CDR3 coding sequence is TGTGCCAGCAGTGAGGGGGGGAGGTTTGATCAGCCCCAGCATTTT. Translated, it gives CASSEGGRFDQPQHF.

The chain combines TRBV19 with TRBJ2-3; TRBD1 agrees at 7 bases. From germline, CDR1 is LNHDA and CDR2 SQIVND (reference sequence). This CDR3 is 15 amino acids long. The ends lost 4 bases at V and 4 bases at J; junction bases unmatched: 8. CDR3 nucleotides: TGTGCCAGTAGTAACTACAGGGGAGAGGCAGATACGCAGTATTTT. Translation: CASSNYRGEADTQYF.

The chain employs TRBV30 and TRBJ2-5, with 11 bases aligning to TRBD2. V lost 0 bases, J lost 2 bases, and 8 bases stayed unmatched. CDR3 size: 17 residues. From germline, CDR1 is GTSNPN and CDR2 SVGIG (reference sequence). The chain's CDR3 is CAWSVPPASGRQETQYF. Here the CDR3 DNA reads TGTGCCTGGAGTGTACCCCCGGCTAGCGGGAGGCAAGAGACCCAGTACTTC.

The chain joins TRBV19 to TRBJ1-2, with D uncertain. Per the germline V gene, CDR1 is LNHDA and CDR2 is SQIVND (reference sequence). The CDR3 is made up of 13 amino acids. With 4 bases removed from V and 4 bases from J, the gap between germline ends came to 10 bases. The CDR3 is CASSRAQPYGYTF. The CDR3 nucleotides are TGTGCCAGTAGTAGGGCACAGCCCTATGGCTACACCTTC.

This sequence joins TRBV27 and TRBJ2-7, with 10 bases matching TRBD1. This CDR3 contains 15 residues. Germline V gene sequence: CDR1 MNHEY, CDR2 SMNVEV (reference sequence). V shed 5 bases and J 9 bases; nucleotides not matched to a gene: 13. The CDR3 nucleotides read TGTGCCAGCAGTCCGCCCGACAGGGGGCGCTTCGGGCAGTACTTC. It specifies CASSPPDRGRFGQYF.

The rearrangement uses TRBV15 and TRBJ2-5, with D perhaps matching TRBD2 (5 bases). Between the trimmed V and J ends, which lost 5 bases and 5 bases, there was a span of 15 bases. This CDR3 is built from 14 residues. The germline gives CDR1 LNHNV, CDR2 YYDKDF (reference sequence). The DNA of the CDR3 is TGTGCCACCAGCTTTCTGCGGGTGTCGGAGACCCAGTACTTC. The encoded protein is CATSFLRVSETQYF.

Regarding this clone: One junction end disagrees with the germline gene, perhaps due to a read error. The V call is TRBV30, the J call TRBJ2-7; the match to TRBD2 covers 11 bases. Germline V gene lookup returns CDR1 GTSNPN and CDR2 SVGIG (reference sequence). The CDR3 has 13 amino acids. The CDR3 here is CAWRTSGKATVSF. The CDR3 nucleotides are TGTGCCTGGAGGACTAGCGGGAAGGCGACGGTGTCCTTC. The full variable domain, with the rest looked up from reference TRBV30 and TRBJ2-7, is SQTIHQWPATLVQPVGSPLSLECTVEGTSNPNLYWYRQAAGRGLQLLFYSVGIGQISSEVPQNLSASRPQDRQFILSSKKLLLSDSGFYLCAWRTSGKATVSFGPGTRLTVT.

The V gene is TRBV2, the J gene TRBJ2-6, with D possibly TRBD1 on 5 matching bases. Trimming took off 4 bases at V and 0 bases at J, with 10 bases between the two ends. Germline V gene lookup returns CDR1 SNHLY and CDR2 FYNNEI. This CDR3 contains 16 residues. The CDR3 sequence is CASSGNRGSGANVLTF. In DNA form, the CDR3 reads TGTGCCAGCAGTGGGAATAGGGGCTCTGGGGCCAACGTCCTGACTTTC. The variable domain in full, with the rest retrieved from reference TRBV2 and TRBJ2-6, is EPEVTQTPSHQVTQMGQEVILRCVPISNHLYFYWYRQILGQKVEFLVSFYNNEISEKSEIFDDQFSVERPDGSNFTLKIRSTKLEDSAMYFCASSGNRGSGANVLTFGAGSRLTVL.

The rearrangement uses TRBV11-3 and TRBJ2-2; D is uncertain. There are 15 residues in the CDR3. The V gene's germline CDR1 is SGHNT and CDR2 YENEEA. V was clipped by 0 bases and J by 3 bases, with 8 bases between them. CDR3 region: CASSLDPGYTGELFF. The CDR3 nucleotides read TGTGCCAGCAGCTTAGATCCCGGTTACACCGGGGAGCTGTTTTTT.

The chain recombines TRBV28 with TRBJ2-7, with a possible D match to TRBD2 (6 bases). CDR1 and CDR2 from the germline V gene are MDHEN and SYDVKM. This CDR3 comprises 14 residues. Deletions cut 8 bases from V and 3 bases from J, with 17 bases between. The CDR3 region is CASLPAGNNYEQYF. DNA for the CDR3: TGTGCCAGCCTTCCGGCGGGAAACAACTACGAGCAGTACTTC.

This clone was detected once. J is TRBJ2-1 and V is TRBV9, with 10 positions matching TRBD2. Germline V gene sequence: CDR1 SGDLS, CDR2 YYNGEE. This CDR3 contains 16 residues. Unmatched junction bases numbered 13, after V lost 4 bases and J lost 9 bases. CDR3 in DNA: TGTGCCAGCAGCCCCCTAGCGGGAGCGTCTCAGGGTGAGCAGTTCTTC. It codes for CASSPLAGASQGEQFF.

The rearrangement uses TRBV19 and TRBJ2-1, with 10 bases aligning to TRBD2. Per the germline V gene, CDR1 is LNHDA and CDR2 is SQIVND (reference sequence). The CDR3 totals 14 residues. The J segment lost 6 bases and the V segment lost 10 bases, leaving 9 bases of the junction unmatched. The CDR3 DNA is TGTGCCACCAGTAGCGGGAGGACCCTCAATGAGCAGTTCTTC. Translated: CATSSGRTLNEQFF.

The chain couples TRBV10-3 to TRBJ1-3; no reliable D call. The CDR3 extends over 15 amino acids. Trimming shortened V by 4 bases and J by 0 bases, and 10 bases separated the two germline ends. Germline CDR1 reads ENHRY; CDR2 reads SYGVKD. The CDR3 loop is CAISVGSPSGNTIYF. DNA of the CDR3: TGTGCCATCAGTGTGGGCAGTCCCTCTGGAAACACCATATATTTT.

CDR3 coding DNA: TGTGCCAGCAGTTTAAGCGGGGTTGAAGCTTTCTTT. This codes for CASSLSGVEAFF. The genes are TRBV28 and TRBJ1-1; D remains ambiguous. CDR1 and CDR2 from the germline V gene are MDHEN and SYDVKM. This CDR3 comprises 12 residues. Trimming cost V 2 bases and J 7 bases, with 8 bases left between them. Using reference TRBV28 and TRBJ1-1 for the parts outside the CDR3, the full variable domain is DVKVTQSSRYLVKRTGEKVFLECVQDMDHENMFWYRQDPGLGLRLIYFSYDVKMKEKGDIPEGYSVSREKKERFSLILESASTNQTSMYLCASSLSGVEAFFGQGTRLTVV.

The rearrangement joins TRBV28 to TRBJ2-6; D not certain. Trimming stripped 2 bases from V and 1 base from J, with 3 bases between. This CDR3 is built from 14 residues. Germline V gene lookup returns CDR1 MDHEN and CDR2 SYDVKM. The CDR3 region is CASSLESGANVLTF. Written as DNA, the CDR3 is TGTGCCAGCAGTTTAGAGTCTGGGGCCAACGTCCTGACTTTC.

The J gene is TRBJ1-2, the V gene TRBV5-8; 9 bases align to TRBD1. Germline V CDR1 and CDR2: SGHTS, YDEGEE. V gave up 2 bases and J gave up 6 bases; unmatched junction bases: 8. The CDR3 contains 15 residues. The CDR3 sequence is CASSFGTGSAHGYTF. The CDR3 DNA follows: TGTGCCAGCAGCTTCGGGACAGGGTCCGCGCATGGCTACACCTTC.

As DNA, the CDR3 is TGTGCCAGCTCACCGCTGGGAGGGCCTAATCAGCCCCAGCATTTT. Its translation is CASSPLGGPNQPQHF. This rearrangement joins TRBV18 to TRBJ1-5; the D is unclear. The V and J ends lost 3 bases and 4 bases respectively, with 13 bases between them. Germline loops: CDR1 KGHSH, CDR2 LQKENI. CDR3 length equals 15 residues.

The table lists this clone with a few counts. The gene calls are TRBV14 and TRBJ2-1; 8 bases agree with TRBD1. The CDR3 length is 13 residues. The ends lost 4 bases at V and 10 bases at J; junction bases unmatched: 6. From germline, CDR1 is SGHDN and CDR2 FVKESK. The CDR3 loop reads CASSRDRIGEQFF. The CDR3 DNA sequence: TGTGCCAGCAGCCGGGACAGGATTGGGGAGCAGTTCTTC.

DNA of the CDR3: TGTGCCAGCTCACCCGTGACTGAAGGGGCGGATGGCTACACCTTC. This codes for CASSPVTEGADGYTF. J is TRBJ1-2 and V is TRBV18, with D maybe TRBD1 (5 bases). The germline gives CDR1 KGHSH, CDR2 LQKENI. The CDR3 length is 15 residues. The germline V and J ends were trimmed by 3 bases and 6 bases, with 17 bases remaining between them.

The V and J genes are TRBV5-1 and TRBJ2-6; D uncertain. CDR1 and CDR2 from the germline V gene are SGHRS and YFSETQ. The ends were cut back, 0 bases at V and 0 bases at J, with 7 bases in the middle. The CDR3 is made up of 16 amino acids. The CDR3 DNA sequence: TGCGCCAGCAGCTTGGTAAGGAGCTCTGGGGCCAACGTCCTGACTTTC. Protein sequence: CASSLVRSSGANVLTF.

This chain connects TRBV7-3 to TRBJ2-5, with 9 bases that match TRBD2. Germline lookup yields CDR1 SGHTA and CDR2 FQGTGA. The trim removed 5 bases at V and 5 bases at J, leaving 3 bases unmatched. This CDR3 contains 13 residues. CDR3 region: CASSRTSEETQYF. In DNA form, the CDR3 reads TGTGCCAGCAGCCGGACTAGCGAGGAGACCCAGTACTTC.

This chain uses TRBV29-1 with TRBJ2-7; TRBD2 might be the D (6 bases). This CDR3 has 17 residues. Trimming left V 1 base short and J 0 bases short, with 19 bases between. Germline V gene lookup returns CDR1 SQVTM and CDR2 ANQGSEA. The CDR3 is CSVEGTGRGSSSYEQYF. CDR3 nucleotide sequence: TGCAGCGTTGAAGGCACTGGCCGGGGGTCAAGCTCCTACGAGCAGTACTTC.

The chain recombines TRBV30 with TRBJ2-3; no firm D call. CDR3 length: 15 residues. CDR1 GTSNPN and CDR2 SVGIG come from the germline V gene (reference sequence). V was clipped by 7 bases and J by 5 bases, with 22 bases between them. The CDR3 sequence is CAFTQVPPSLDTQYF. The CDR3 bases are TGTGCCTTCACCCAGGTACCTCCCTCCCTAGATACGCAGTATTTT.